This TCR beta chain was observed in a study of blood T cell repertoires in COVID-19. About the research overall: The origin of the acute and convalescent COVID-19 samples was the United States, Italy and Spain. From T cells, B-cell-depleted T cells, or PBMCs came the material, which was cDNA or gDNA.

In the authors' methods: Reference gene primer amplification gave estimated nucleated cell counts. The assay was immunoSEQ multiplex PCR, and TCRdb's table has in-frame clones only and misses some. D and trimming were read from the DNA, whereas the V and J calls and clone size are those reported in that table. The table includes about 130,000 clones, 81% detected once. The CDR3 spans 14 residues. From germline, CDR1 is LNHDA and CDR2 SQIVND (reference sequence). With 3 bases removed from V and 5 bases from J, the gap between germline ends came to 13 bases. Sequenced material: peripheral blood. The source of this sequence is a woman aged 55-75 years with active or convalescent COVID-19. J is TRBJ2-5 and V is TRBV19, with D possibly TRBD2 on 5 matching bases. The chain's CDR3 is CASSMQASGETQYF. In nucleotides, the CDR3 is TGTGCCAGTAGTATGCAAGCGTCGGGGGAGACCCAGTACTTC.